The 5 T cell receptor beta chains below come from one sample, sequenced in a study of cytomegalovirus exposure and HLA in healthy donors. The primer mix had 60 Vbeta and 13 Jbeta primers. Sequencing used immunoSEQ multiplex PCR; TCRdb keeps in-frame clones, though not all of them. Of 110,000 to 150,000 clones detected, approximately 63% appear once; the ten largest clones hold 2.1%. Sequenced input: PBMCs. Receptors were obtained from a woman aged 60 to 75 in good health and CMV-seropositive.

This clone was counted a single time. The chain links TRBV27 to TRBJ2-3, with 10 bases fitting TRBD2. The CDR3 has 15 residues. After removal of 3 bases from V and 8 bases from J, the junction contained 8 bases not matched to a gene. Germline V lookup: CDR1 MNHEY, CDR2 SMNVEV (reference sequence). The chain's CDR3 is CASSFASGRGGTQYF. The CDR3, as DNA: TGTGCCAGCAGTTTTGCTAGCGGGAGAGGGGGTACGCAGTATTTT.

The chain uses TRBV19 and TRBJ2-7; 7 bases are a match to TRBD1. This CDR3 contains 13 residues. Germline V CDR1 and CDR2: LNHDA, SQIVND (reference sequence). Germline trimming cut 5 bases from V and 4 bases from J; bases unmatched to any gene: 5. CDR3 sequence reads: CASSPGDRYEQYF. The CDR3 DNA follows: TGTGCCAGTAGTCCCGGGGACAGATACGAGCAGTACTTC.

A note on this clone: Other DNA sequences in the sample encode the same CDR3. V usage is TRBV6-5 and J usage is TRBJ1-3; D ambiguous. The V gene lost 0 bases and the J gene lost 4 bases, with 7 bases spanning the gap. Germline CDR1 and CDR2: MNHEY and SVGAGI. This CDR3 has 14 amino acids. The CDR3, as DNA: TGTGCCAGCAGTTACTCGGAGGGCGGAAACACCATATATTTT. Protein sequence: CASSYSEGGNTIYF.

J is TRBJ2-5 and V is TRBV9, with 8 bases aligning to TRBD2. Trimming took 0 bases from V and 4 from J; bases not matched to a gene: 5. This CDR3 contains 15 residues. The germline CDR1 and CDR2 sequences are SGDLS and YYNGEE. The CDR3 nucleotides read TGTGCCAGCAGCGTAGCTAGTCTAGCGGGAGAGACCCAGTACTTC. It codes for CASSVASLAGETQYF.

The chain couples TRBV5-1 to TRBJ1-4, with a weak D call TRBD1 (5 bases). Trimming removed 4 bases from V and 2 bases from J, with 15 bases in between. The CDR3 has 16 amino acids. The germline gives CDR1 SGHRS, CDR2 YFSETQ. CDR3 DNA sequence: TGCGCCAGCAGCCTGGTAGGGGCCGGGACTAATGAAAAACTGTTTTTT. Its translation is CASSLVGAGTNEKLFF.